This TCR beta chain was sequenced during a study of OX40 agonist ivuxolimab in advanced cancers. Across the study: Ivuxolimab doses were 0.01, 0.1, 0.3, 1.5, 3 or 10 mg/kg every 2 weeks. A history of anti-PD-1, anti-PD-L1 or anti-CTLA-4 therapy was acceptable, and 30% to 45% had some.

Method: immunoSEQ multiplex PCR; TCRdb's copy keeps in-frame clones and lacks some. This table has approximately 66,000 clones, around 85% appearing once. Comment on this clone: What it recognizes is unknown.

Patients were ineligible given autoimmune disease history or systemic immunosuppression. Germline CDR1 reads SNHLY; CDR2 reads FYNNEI. This CDR3 is built from 15 residues. V was cut by 1 base and J by 5 bases, with 14 bases left in between. Findings of the study overall: With doses of 0.1 to 3.0 mg/kg, CD4+ and CD8+ blood T cells had undergone clonal expansion by week 6.

Sequencing used CD4+ or CD8+ T cells sorted from blood, obtained in a trial of the OX40 agonist ivuxolimab. This clonotype was sampled from an adult with an advanced solid tumor such as melanoma, head and neck, liver or kidney cancer. The J gene is TRBJ1-2, the V gene TRBV2; possibly TRBD1 for D (5 bases). The CDR3 is CASSEDRPREYGYTF. The DNA for the CDR3 is TGTGCCAGCAGTGAAGATCGCCCCAGGGAGTATGGCTACACCTTC. Filled out from reference TRBV2 and TRBJ1-2, the complete variable domain reads EPEVTQTPSHQVTQMGQEVILRCVPISNHLYFYWYRQILGQKVEFLVSFYNNEISEKSEIFDDQFSVERPDGSNFTLKIRSTKLEDSAMYFCASSEDRPREYGYTFGSGTRLTVV.